A single sample is the source of the 28 T cell receptor beta chains below, sequenced in a study of shared clonotypes between healthy human individuals. Data came from immunoSEQ multiplex PCR; TCRdb stores just in-frame clones and leaves some out. The table records approximately 620,000 clones, 97% of them present only once. Sequencing was carried out using naive CD4+ T cells sorted from blood. Subset defined: CD45RA+ positively selected. The receptor source for this set is a woman aged 25 to 39 in good health.

This sequence joins TRBV19 and TRBJ1-1; maybe TRBD1 (6 bases). Germline CDR1 is LNHDA and CDR2 is SQIVND (reference sequence). V lost 2 bases and J 1 base, leaving 17 bases between the germline ends. This CDR3 is built from 17 residues. Written as DNA, the CDR3 is TGTGCCAGTAGTATATCGCCCTACAGGGATAAGAACACTGAAGCTTTCTTT. It specifies CASSISPYRDKNTEAFF.

This chain uses TRBV6-1 with TRBJ1-2; weak D call: TRBD1 (6 bases). The germline V and J ends were trimmed by 6 bases and 3 bases, with 11 bases remaining between them. Germline V gene data show CDR1 as MNHNS and CDR2 as SASEGT. The CDR3 runs 13 residues. The CDR3 coding sequence is TGTGCCAGCAGGCGGACAGATTACTATGGCTACACCTTC. It specifies CASRRTDYYGYTF.

The chain combines TRBV6-5 with TRBJ1-4; D call uncertain. CDR3 length equals 11 residues. Trimming shortened V by 4 bases and J by 8 bases, and 5 bases separated the two germline ends. CDR1 MNHEY and CDR2 SVGAGI come from the germline V gene. CDR3: CASSFKEKLFF. The CDR3 bases are TGTGCCAGCAGTTTTAAGGAAAAACTGTTTTTT.

This clone was counted a single time. The chain links TRBV28 to TRBJ1-2, with D maybe TRBD1 (5 bases). Looked up from germline, CDR1 is MDHEN and CDR2 is SYDVKM. V was cut by 8 bases and J by 5 bases, with 15 bases left in between. CDR3 length: 13 residues. The CDR3 region has the DNA TGTGCCAGCGGTCGGAGGGGAAGGTATGGCTACACCTTC. Amino acid sequence: CASGRRGRYGYTF.

In regard to this clone: The junction shows a germline mismatch at one end, possibly a read error. This same CDR3 is encoded by further DNA sequences in the sample. The chain has TRBV29-1 and TRBJ2-1; either TRBD1 or TRBD2 may supply D (6 bases each). CDR1 is SQVTM and CDR2 is ANQGSEA in the germline V gene. This CDR3 contains 12 residues. DNA of the CDR3: TGCAGCGTAGAAGGAGGGGGGAATGAGCAGTTCTTC. Its translation: CSVEGGGNEQFF.

The rearrangement joins TRBV19 to TRBJ2-5; D perhaps matches TRBD1 (7 bases). CDR1 and CDR2 (germline): LNHDA, SQIVND (reference sequence). CDR3 length: 14 amino acids. With 5 bases removed from V and 4 bases from J, the gap between germline ends came to 14 bases. The CDR3 bases are TGTGCCAGTAGTGCCTACAGGGGAGGAGAGACCCAGTACTTC. This codes for CASSAYRGGETQYF.

V usage is TRBV28 and J usage is TRBJ2-1; 12 nucleotides align to TRBD2. The junction had 15 bases not matched to a gene; V was cut back by 3 bases and J by 0 bases. The CDR3 loop spans 21 amino acids. Per germline, CDR1 MDHEN and CDR2 SYDVKM. The CDR3 nucleotides are TGTGCCAGCAGTTTTTTCGATGGCTGGACTAGCGGGACGAGCTCCTACAATGAGCAGTTCTTC. This codes for CASSFFDGWTSGTSSYNEQFF.

The chain uses TRBV10-3 and TRBJ1-1, with 8 bases that match TRBD1. Unmatched junction bases numbered 6, after V lost 7 bases and J lost 5 bases. The CDR3 is 13 amino acids. Germline CDR1 reads ENHRY; CDR2 reads SYGVKD. CDR3 amino acids: CAINQGAGTEAFF. The CDR3 nucleotides read TGTGCCATCAATCAGGGGGCGGGAACTGAAGCTTTCTTT.

The CDR3 reads CASSLDRTSVSNEQFF. The CDR3 nucleotides are TGTGCCAGCAGCTTAGACCGGACTAGCGTATCCAATGAGCAGTTCTTC. The rearrangement uses TRBV7-2 and TRBJ2-1; 9 bases are shared with TRBD2. V shed 1 base, J shed 6 bases, and the junction held 7 bases outside the gene matches. Germline V gene lookup returns CDR1 SGHTA and CDR2 FQGNSA. CDR3 length: 16 residues. Supplemented by reference TRBV7-2 and TRBJ2-1, the full variable domain reads GAGVSQSPSNKVTEKGKDVELRCDPISGHTALYWYRQSLGQGLEFLIYFQGNSAPDKSGLPSDRFSAERTGGSVSTLTIQRTQQEDSAVYLCASSLDRTSVSNEQFFGPGTRLTVL.

Notes on this clone: This sample also contains other DNA sequences that code for the same CDR3. This chain connects TRBV5-1 to TRBJ2-2; the D is unclear. The CDR3 extends over 13 amino acids. Between the trimmed V and J ends, which lost 4 bases and 2 bases, there was a span of 6 bases. The germline V gene encodes CDR1 SGHRS and CDR2 YFSETQ. The CDR3 nucleotides are TGCGCCAGCAGCACCGGAAACACCGGGGAGCTGTTTTTT. Translated, it gives CASSTGNTGELFF.

The chain joins TRBV7-2 to TRBJ1-3, with 11 positions matching TRBD1. From germline, CDR1 is SGHTA and CDR2 FQGNSA. The CDR3 covers 16 residues. V shed 5 bases and J 9 bases; nucleotides not matched to a gene: 12. The CDR3 DNA is TGTGCCAGCAGCCCTTCTGGGGACAGGGGGTCTGCCACCATATATTTT. It encodes CASSPSGDRGSATIYF. Looking up the rest from reference TRBV7-2 and TRBJ1-3 gives the full variable domain: GAGVSQSPSNKVTEKGKDVELRCDPISGHTALYWYRQSLGQGLEFLIYFQGNSAPDKSGLPSDRFSAERTGGSVSTLTIQRTQQEDSAVYLCASSPSGDRGSATIYFGEGSWLTVV.

This chain connects TRBV27 to TRBJ2-3; possibly TRBD1 or TRBD2 for D (5 bases each). The CDR3 spans 16 residues. V lost 6 bases, J lost 2 bases, and 18 bases lay in between. Looked up from germline, CDR1 is MNHEY and CDR2 is SMNVEV (reference sequence). The CDR3 region has the DNA TGTGCCAGCAGCGGGCGCGTGTTAGGGACCACAGATACGCAGTATTTT. Translated, it gives CASSGRVLGTTDTQYF.

This clone was seen once. This specimen includes other DNA sequences encoding the same CDR3. The chain carries TRBV29-1 and TRBJ1-2; TRBD1 agrees at 7 bases. J lost 2 bases, V lost 0 bases, and 0 bases had no gene match. CDR3 length: 13 residues. From germline, CDR1 is SQVTM and CDR2 ANQGSEA. In nucleotides, the CDR3 is TGCAGCGTTGAAGACAGGGGGAACTATGGCTACACCTTC. It is translated as CSVEDRGNYGYTF.

The rearrangement uses TRBV2 and TRBJ2-3, with TRBD2 matching 10 bases. CDR1 is SNHLY and CDR2 is FYNNEI in the germline V gene. Germline trimming cut 0 bases from V and 1 base from J; bases unmatched to any gene: 1. CDR3 length: 16 residues. CDR3 region: CASSEAGLAGTDTQYF. The CDR3 coding sequence is TGTGCCAGCAGTGAAGCAGGACTAGCGGGCACAGATACGCAGTATTTT.

The chain carries TRBV15 and TRBJ2-3, with D uncertain. Germline loops: CDR1 LNHNV, CDR2 YYDKDF (reference sequence). The V gene lost 8 bases and the J gene lost 3 bases, with 15 bases spanning the gap. The length of the CDR3 is 14 residues. This chain's CDR3 is CATSLDVGTDTQYF. The CDR3, as DNA: TGTGCCACCTCCTTAGATGTTGGGACAGATACGCAGTATTTT.

This chain uses TRBV2 with TRBJ2-2; 7 bases agree with TRBD1. CDR3 length: 14 amino acids. V gave up 8 bases and J gave up 0 bases; unmatched junction bases: 3. Germline CDR1 is SNHLY and CDR2 is FYNNEI. In nucleotides, the CDR3 is TGTGCCAGCCGACAGGGAACGAACACCGGGGAGCTGTTTTTT. It encodes CASRQGTNTGELFF.

The chain combines TRBV4-1 with TRBJ2-7, with a tentative D call TRBD1 (6 bases). Germline V lookup: CDR1 MGHRA, CDR2 YSYEKL. V lost 0 bases to trimming and J lost 1 base, with 16 bases between them. CDR3 length: 17 residues. This CDR3 reads CASSQEPGQGISYEQYF. For the CDR3, the DNA is TGCGCCAGCAGCCAAGAACCGGGGCAGGGGATTTCCTACGAGCAGTACTTC.

The chain employs TRBV18 and TRBJ1-5, with unresolved D. The CDR3 is 15 residues long. The V gene lost 4 bases and the J gene lost 0 bases, with 10 bases spanning the gap. CDR1 KGHSH and CDR2 LQKENI come from the germline V gene. The CDR3: CASSLDESSNQPQHF. The DNA for the CDR3 is TGTGCCAGCTCACTGGATGAGAGTAGCAATCAGCCCCAGCATTTT.

V usage is TRBV7-2 and J usage is TRBJ2-7; tentative D call: TRBD2 (6 bases). Trimming pared 3 bases from V and 3 bases from J, leaving 24 bases between. Germline values: CDR1 SGHTA, CDR2 FQGNSA. The CDR3 has 18 amino acids. CDR3 in DNA: TGTGCCAGCAGCTTTCCCTTGGGGGTGGCGGGATGGAACTACGAGCAGTACTTC. This translates into CASSFPLGVAGWNYEQYF.

The V call is TRBV15, the J call TRBJ1-1; TRBD1 might be the D (5 bases). The V end was cut by 0 bases, the J end by 9 bases, with 14 bases between. This CDR3 comprises 14 residues. Germline V gives CDR1 LNHNV, CDR2 YYDKDF (reference sequence). In DNA form, the CDR3 reads TGTGCCACCAGCAGAGAGCGGACGGAGGGGAAAGCTTTCTTT. Its protein product is CATSRERTEGKAFF.

The chain uses TRBV27 and TRBJ1-1; 9 bases agree with TRBD1. The CDR3 is 15 residues long. Germline CDR1 reads MNHEY; CDR2 reads SMNVEV (reference sequence). J gave up 1 base and V 4 bases, and 4 bases lay outside the gene matches. CDR3 nucleotide sequence: TGTGCCAGCAGTTCAGGACAGGGGAAGAACACTGAAGCTTTCTTT. Translation gives CASSSGQGKNTEAFF.

The chain carries TRBV19 and TRBJ2-5; 7 positions agree with TRBD1. Germline CDR1 reads LNHDA; CDR2 reads SQIVND (reference sequence). CDR3 length: 13 amino acids. V dropped 3 bases and J dropped 5; count of bases not matched to a gene: 3. The CDR3 sequence is CASSIYRGETQYF. The CDR3 DNA is TGTGCCAGTAGTATTTACAGGGGCGAGACCCAGTACTTC.

The genes are TRBV19 and TRBJ2-1, with 9 positions matching TRBD2. The CDR3 consists of 16 residues. Germline assignment: CDR1 LNHDA and CDR2 SQIVND (reference sequence). The junction had 9 bases not matched to a gene; V was cut back by 4 bases and J by 5 bases. The CDR3 DNA reads TGTGCCAGTAGTAAATGGACTAGCGCGCTTCACAATGAGCAGTTCTTC. Its translation: CASSKWTSALHNEQFF.

The V gene is TRBV10-3, the J gene TRBJ2-4; D is perhaps TRBD1 or TRBD2 (5 bases each). Germline V gene lookup returns CDR1 ENHRY and CDR2 SYGVKD. Trimming took off 6 bases at V and 2 bases at J, with 14 bases between the two ends. The CDR3 covers 15 residues. The CDR3 spells CAISRDGGTKNIQYF. CDR3 DNA: TGTGCCATCAGCCGGGACGGCGGAACCAAAAACATTCAGTACTTC.

The V call is TRBV19, the J call TRBJ1-5; D ambiguous. The V end lost 3 bases, the J end lost 0 bases, and 9 bases lay between the germline ends. From germline, CDR1 is LNHDA and CDR2 SQIVND (reference sequence). The CDR3 contains 15 residues. The CDR3 protein is CASSMTRYSNQPQHF. DNA of the CDR3: TGTGCCAGTAGTATGACCAGATATAGCAATCAGCCCCAGCATTTT.

This rearrangement joins TRBV5-4 to TRBJ2-5; 7 bases agree with TRBD2. The CDR3 is made up of 14 amino acids. Germline V lookup: CDR1 SGHNT, CDR2 YYREEE (reference sequence). The J segment lost 5 bases and the V segment lost 4 bases, leaving 8 bases of the junction unmatched. The CDR3 DNA reads TGTGCCAGCAGCCCCGGGACTACGCAGGAGACCCAGTACTTC. It is translated as CASSPGTTQETQYF. Using reference TRBV5-4 and TRBJ2-5 for the parts outside the CDR3, the full variable domain is ETGVTQSPTHLIKTRGQQVTLRCSSQSGHNTVSWYQQALGQGPQFIFQYYREEENGRGNFPPRFSGLQFPNYSSELNVNALELDDSALYLCASSPGTTQETQYFGPGTRLLVL.

The chain joins TRBV7-3 to TRBJ2-1; 7 nucleotides agree with TRBD2. Germline values: CDR1 SGHTA, CDR2 FQGTGA. The CDR3 covers 16 residues. The V gene end was trimmed by 4 bases and the J gene end by 4 bases; junction bases not matched to a gene: 10. The CDR3 DNA is TGTGCCAGCAGCTCCGCCGGGACTACCGAGTACAATGAGCAGTTCTTC. Its protein product is CASSSAGTTEYNEQFF.

The chain combines TRBV28 with TRBJ2-3; 9 nucleotides align to TRBD1. CDR1 and CDR2 from the germline V gene are MDHEN and SYDVKM. The CDR3 extends over 15 amino acids. With V trimmed by 5 bases and J by 3 bases, 6 bases remained unmatched. The CDR3 here is CASSLQGAWTDTQYF. In DNA, the CDR3 is TGTGCCAGCAGTCTACAGGGGGCTTGGACAGATACGCAGTATTTT.